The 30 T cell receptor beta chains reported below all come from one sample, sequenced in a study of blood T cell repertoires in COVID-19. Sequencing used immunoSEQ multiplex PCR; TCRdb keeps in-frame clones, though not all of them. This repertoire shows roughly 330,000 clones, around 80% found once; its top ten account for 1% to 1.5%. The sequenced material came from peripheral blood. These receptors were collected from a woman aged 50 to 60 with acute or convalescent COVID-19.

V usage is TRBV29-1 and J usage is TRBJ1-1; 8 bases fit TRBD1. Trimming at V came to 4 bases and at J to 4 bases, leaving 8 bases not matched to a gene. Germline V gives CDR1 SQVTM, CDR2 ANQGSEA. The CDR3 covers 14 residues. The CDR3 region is CSVGAKTGATEAFF. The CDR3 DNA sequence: TGCAGCGTTGGGGCTAAGACAGGGGCCACTGAAGCTTTCTTT.

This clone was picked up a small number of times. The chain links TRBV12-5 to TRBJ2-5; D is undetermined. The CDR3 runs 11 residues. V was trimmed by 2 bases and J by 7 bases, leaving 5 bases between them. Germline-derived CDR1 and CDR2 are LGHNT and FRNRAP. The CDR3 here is CASGLSGTQYF. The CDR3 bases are TGTGCTAGTGGTTTGTCCGGGACCCAGTACTTC.

The CDR3: CASADMDRRRAQYF. The CDR3 DNA follows: TGCGCCAGCGCAGATATGGACCGGCGGAGGGCCCAGTACTTC. The chain couples TRBV5-1 to TRBJ2-5; D is perhaps TRBD2 (6 bases). Trimming removed 7 bases at V and 9 bases at J, with 22 bases between. CDR3 length equals 14 residues. CDR1 is SGHRS, CDR2 YFSETQ, per germline.

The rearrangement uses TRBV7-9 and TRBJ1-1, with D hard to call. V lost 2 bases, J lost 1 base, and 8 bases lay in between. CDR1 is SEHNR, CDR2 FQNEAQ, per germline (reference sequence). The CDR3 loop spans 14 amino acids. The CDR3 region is CASSLSGQNTEAFF. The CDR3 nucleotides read TGTGCCAGCAGCTTATCGGGTCAGAACACTGAAGCTTTCTTT.

The CDR3 nucleotides are TGCGCCAGCAGTTCCCAGGGGGCAGATACGCAGTATTTT. It specifies CASSSQGADTQYF. The J gene is TRBJ2-3, the V gene TRBV5-1, with TRBD1 identical over 7 bases. The CDR3 covers 13 residues. The V gene end was trimmed by 5 bases and the J gene end by 4 bases; junction bases not matched to a gene: 4. Germline CDR1 SGHRS, CDR2 YFSETQ.

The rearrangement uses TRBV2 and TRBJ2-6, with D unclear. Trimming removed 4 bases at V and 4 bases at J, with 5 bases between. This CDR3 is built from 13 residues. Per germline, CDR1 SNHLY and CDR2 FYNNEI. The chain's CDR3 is CASSAYGANVLTF. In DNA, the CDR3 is TGTGCCAGCAGTGCCTACGGGGCCAACGTCCTGACTTTC. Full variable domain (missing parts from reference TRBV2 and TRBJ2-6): EPEVTQTPSHQVTQMGQEVILRCVPISNHLYFYWYRQILGQKVEFLVSFYNNEISEKSEIFDDQFSVERPDGSNFTLKIRSTKLEDSAMYFCASSAYGANVLTFGAGSRLTVL.

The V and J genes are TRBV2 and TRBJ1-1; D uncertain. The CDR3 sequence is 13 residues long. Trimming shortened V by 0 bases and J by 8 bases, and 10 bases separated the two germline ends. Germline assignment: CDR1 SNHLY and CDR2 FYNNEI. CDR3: CASSEAIPGEAFF. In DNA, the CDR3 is TGTGCCAGCAGTGAAGCAATACCCGGGGAAGCTTTCTTT.

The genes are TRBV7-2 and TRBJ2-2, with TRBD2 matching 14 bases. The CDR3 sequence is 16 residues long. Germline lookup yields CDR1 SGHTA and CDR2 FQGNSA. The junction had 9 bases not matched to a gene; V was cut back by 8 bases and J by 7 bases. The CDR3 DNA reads TGTGCCAGCCCGGGACTAGCGGGAGTAGTTGGCGGGGAGCTGTTTTTT. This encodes CASPGLAGVVGGELFF.

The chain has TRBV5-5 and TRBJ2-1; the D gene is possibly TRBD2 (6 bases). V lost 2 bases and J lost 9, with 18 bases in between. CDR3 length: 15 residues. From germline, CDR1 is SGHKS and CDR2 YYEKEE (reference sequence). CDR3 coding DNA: TGTGCCAGCAGCTTTTGGGGGACTGCCATCCTTGAGCAGTTCTTC. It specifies CASSFWGTAILEQFF.

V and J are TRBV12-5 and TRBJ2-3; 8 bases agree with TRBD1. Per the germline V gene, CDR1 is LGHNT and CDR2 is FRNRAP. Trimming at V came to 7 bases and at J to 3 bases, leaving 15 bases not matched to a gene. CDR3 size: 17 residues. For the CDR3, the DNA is TGTGCTAGTGTTTTTAAAAGGCAGGACAGGGCTACAGATACGCAGTATTTT. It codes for CASVFKRQDRATDTQYF.

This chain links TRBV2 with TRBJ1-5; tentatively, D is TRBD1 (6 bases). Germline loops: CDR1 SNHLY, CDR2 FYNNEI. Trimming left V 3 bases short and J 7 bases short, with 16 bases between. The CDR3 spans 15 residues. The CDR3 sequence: CASSDVGARSQPQHF. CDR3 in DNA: TGTGCCAGCAGTGATGTGGGGGCGAGATCCCAGCCCCAGCATTTT.

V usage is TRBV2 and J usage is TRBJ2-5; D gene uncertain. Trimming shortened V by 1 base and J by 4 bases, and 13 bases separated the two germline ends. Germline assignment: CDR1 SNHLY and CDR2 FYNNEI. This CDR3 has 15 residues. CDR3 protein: CASSEGLLPGETQYF. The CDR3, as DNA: TGTGCCAGCAGTGAAGGGCTACTCCCAGGAGAGACCCAGTACTTC.

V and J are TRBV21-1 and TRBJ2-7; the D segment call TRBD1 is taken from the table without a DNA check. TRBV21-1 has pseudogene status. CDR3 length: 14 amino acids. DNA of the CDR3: TGTGCCAGCAGCCCCGGGACAGGGTTTTACGAGCAGTACGTC. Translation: CASSPGTGFYEQYV.

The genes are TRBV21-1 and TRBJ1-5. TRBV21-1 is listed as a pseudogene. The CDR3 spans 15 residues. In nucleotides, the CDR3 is TGTGCCAGCAGCAAACTCGGGGAGGAGGATCAGCCCCAGCATTTT. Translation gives CASSKLGEEDQPQHF.

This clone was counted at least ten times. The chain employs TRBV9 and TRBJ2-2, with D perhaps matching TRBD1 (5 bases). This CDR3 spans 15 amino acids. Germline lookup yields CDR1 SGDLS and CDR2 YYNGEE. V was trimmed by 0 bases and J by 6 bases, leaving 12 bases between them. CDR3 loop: CASSVDAGQAGELFF. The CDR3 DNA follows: TGTGCCAGCAGCGTAGATGCAGGGCAGGCCGGGGAGCTGTTTTTT.

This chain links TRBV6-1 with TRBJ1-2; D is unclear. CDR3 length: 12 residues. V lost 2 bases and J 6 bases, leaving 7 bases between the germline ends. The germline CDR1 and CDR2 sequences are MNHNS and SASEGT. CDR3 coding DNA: TGTGCCAGCAGTGAACGAAGAGATGGCTACACCTTC. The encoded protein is CASSERRDGYTF.

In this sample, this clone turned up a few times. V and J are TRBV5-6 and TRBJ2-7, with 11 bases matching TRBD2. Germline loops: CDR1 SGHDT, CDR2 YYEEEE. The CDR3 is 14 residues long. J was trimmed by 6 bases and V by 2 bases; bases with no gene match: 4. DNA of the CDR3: TGTGCCAGCAGCTTCCTAGCGGGGGGTGGCGAGCAGTACGTC. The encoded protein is CASSFLAGGGEQYV.

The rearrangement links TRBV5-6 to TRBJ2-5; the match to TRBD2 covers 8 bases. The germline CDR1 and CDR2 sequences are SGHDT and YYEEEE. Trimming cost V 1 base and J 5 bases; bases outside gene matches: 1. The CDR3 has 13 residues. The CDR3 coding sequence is TGTGCCAGCAGCTTGTCTAGCGGGGAGACCCAGTACTTC. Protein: CASSLSSGETQYF.

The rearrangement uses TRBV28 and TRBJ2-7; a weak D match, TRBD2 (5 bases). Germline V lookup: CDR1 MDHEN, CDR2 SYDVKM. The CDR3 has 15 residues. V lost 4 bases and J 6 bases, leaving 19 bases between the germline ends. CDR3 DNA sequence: TGTGCCAGCAGTTCGGGGTCCCCAACCAACTTCGAGCAGTACGTC. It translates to CASSSGSPTNFEQYV.

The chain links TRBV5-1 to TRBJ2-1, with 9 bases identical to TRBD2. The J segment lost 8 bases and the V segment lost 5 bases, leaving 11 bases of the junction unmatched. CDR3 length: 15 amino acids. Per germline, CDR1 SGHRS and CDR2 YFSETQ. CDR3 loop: CASSKIAGVGDEQFF. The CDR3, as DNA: TGCGCCAGCAGTAAAATAGCGGGAGTGGGGGATGAGCAGTTCTTC.

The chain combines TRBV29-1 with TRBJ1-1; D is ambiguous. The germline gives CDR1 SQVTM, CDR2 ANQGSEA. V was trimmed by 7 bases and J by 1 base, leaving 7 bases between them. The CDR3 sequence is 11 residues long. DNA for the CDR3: TGCAGCGGGCAAAGGAACACTGAAGCTTTCTTT. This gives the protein CSGQRNTEAFF.

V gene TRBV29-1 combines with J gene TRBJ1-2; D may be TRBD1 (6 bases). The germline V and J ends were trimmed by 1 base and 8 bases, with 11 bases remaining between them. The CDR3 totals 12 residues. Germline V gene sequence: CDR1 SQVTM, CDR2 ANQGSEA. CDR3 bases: TGCAGCGTTGAAGGGGGACACTTGGGCTACACCTTC. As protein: CSVEGGHLGYTF.

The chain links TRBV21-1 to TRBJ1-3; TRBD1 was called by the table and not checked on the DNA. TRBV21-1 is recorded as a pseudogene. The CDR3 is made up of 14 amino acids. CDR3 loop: CASSKTGTGNTIYF. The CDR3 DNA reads TGTGCCAGCAGCAAGACAGGGACTGGAAACACCATATATTTT.

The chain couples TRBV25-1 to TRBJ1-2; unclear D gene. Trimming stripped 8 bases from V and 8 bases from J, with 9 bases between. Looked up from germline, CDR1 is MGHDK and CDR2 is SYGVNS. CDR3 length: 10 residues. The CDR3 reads CASRLGGYTF. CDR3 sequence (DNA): TGTGCCAGCCGCCTAGGCGGCTACACCTTC.

In DNA, the CDR3 is TGTGCCAGCAGTGGGCCGCCAACTAATGAAAAACTGTTTTTT. Its translation: CASSGPPTNEKLFF. This sequence joins TRBV25-1 and TRBJ1-4; no definite D call. Trimming cost V 4 bases and J 0 bases, with 6 bases left between them. From germline, CDR1 is MGHDK and CDR2 SYGVNS. The CDR3 sequence is 14 residues long.

The CDR3, as DNA: TGTGCCACCACCTCGACAAACAATGAGCAGTTCTTC. Translating it yields CATTSTNNEQFF. The V call is TRBV24-1, the J call TRBJ2-1; D uncertain. V was trimmed by 8 bases and J by 5 bases, leaving 9 bases between them. From germline, CDR1 is KGHDR and CDR2 SFDVKD. The CDR3 runs 12 residues.

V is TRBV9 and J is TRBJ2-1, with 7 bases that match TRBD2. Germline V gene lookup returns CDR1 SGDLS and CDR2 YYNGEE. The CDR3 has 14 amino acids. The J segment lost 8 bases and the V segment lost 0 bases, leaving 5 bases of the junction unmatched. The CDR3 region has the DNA TGTGCCAGCAGCGTAGCGGGAGGCATGGATGAGCAGTTCTTC. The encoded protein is CASSVAGGMDEQFF.

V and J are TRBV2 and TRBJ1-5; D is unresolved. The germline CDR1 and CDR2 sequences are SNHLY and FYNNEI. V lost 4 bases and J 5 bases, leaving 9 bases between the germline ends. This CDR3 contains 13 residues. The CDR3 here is CASSVQEDQPQHF. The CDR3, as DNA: TGTGCCAGCAGTGTCCAGGAAGATCAGCCCCAGCATTTT.

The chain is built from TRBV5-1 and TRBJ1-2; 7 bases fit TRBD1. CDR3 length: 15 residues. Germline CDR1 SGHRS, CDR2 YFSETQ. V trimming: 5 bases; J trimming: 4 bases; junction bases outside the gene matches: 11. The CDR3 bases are TGCGCCAGCAGTTCTACTCCGGACAGGACCTATGGCTACACCTTC. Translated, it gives CASSSTPDRTYGYTF.

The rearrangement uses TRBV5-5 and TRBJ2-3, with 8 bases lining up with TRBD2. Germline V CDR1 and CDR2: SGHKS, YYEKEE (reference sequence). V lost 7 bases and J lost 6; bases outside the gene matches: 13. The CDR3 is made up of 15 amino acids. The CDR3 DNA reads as TGTGCCAGCTTTCCCTCCGGGGGGGGTGTGGATACGCAGTATTTT. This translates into CASFPSGGGVDTQYF.